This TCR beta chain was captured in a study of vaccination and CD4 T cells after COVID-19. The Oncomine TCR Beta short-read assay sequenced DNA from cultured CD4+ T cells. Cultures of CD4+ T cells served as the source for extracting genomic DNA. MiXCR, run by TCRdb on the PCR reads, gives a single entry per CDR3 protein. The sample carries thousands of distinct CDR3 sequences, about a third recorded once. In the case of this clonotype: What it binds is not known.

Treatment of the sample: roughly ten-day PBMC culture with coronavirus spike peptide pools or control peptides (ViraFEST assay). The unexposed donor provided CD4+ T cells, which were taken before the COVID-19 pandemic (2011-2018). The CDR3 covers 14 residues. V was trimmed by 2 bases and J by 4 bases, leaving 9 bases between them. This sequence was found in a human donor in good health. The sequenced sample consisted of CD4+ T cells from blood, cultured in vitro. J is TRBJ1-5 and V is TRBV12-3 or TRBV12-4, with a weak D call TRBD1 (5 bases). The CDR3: CASSLRDANQPQHF. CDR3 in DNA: TGTGCCAGCAGTTTACGGGACGCGAATCAGCCCCAGCATTTT.